The present T cell receptor (beta chain) was sequenced within a study of T cells in Graves' hyperthyroidism and ophthalmopathy. Ten or more counts support this clonotype. Its antigen is not known. Researchers took RNA transcripts and amplified the TCR beta CDR3 regions from them. Researchers ran a first-round RT-PCR on the TCR CDR3 using the HTBI primer set. TCRdb redid the calling of the multiplex PCR reads with MiXCR, one entry per CDR3 protein. The sample lists more than 550,000 distinct CDR3 sequences, approximately 42% occurring once. Study results and caveats: The model predicted ophthalmopathy a median roughly 6.3 months before onset. In blood, most of the thyroid clonotypes expanded above 0.001 were also present.

Diagnoses used clinical symptoms, serum thyroxine and TRAb, thyroid ultrasound and orbital computed tomography. The source is an adult man with Graves' disease, either hyperthyroidism or ophthalmopathy (not recorded which). The sequenced sample was peripheral blood or thyroid tissue (not recorded which).

CDR3 nucleotides: TGTGCCAGCAGCTATTCGCCTGGACTGGGCGCTGAAGCTTTCTTT. Translation gives CASSYSPGLGAEAFF. The chain employs TRBV7-9 and TRBJ1-1; no reliable D call. The germline CDR1 and CDR2 sequences are SEHNR and FQNEAQ (reference sequence). The length of the CDR3 is 15 residues. V lost 4 bases and J 6 bases, leaving 18 bases between the germline ends.